This TCR beta chain was recorded in a study of cytomegalovirus exposure and HLA in healthy donors. Study results and caveats: Confirmation in vitro established that a few CMV-associated chains were specific for CMV antigens.

This CDR3 contains 14 residues. CDR1 is SNHLY, CDR2 FYNNEI, per germline. Trimming shortened V by 2 bases and J by 3 bases, and 10 bases separated the two germline ends. PCR involved 60 Vbeta and 13 Jbeta primers. Some clones are missing from TCRdb's copy, which holds only in-frame ones; the method was immunoSEQ multiplex PCR. There are some 140,000 clones in the sample; over 65% occur only once, and about 4% lies in the top ten. The table lists this clone with a count of one. Its specificity is unknown. The sequenced sample consisted of PBMCs. This clonotype was sampled from a woman aged 40 to 49 in good health and CMV-seronegative. V is TRBV2 and J is TRBJ2-5, with D perhaps TRBD2 (5 bases). This CDR3 is CASSELRVKETQYF. The CDR3 bases are TGTGCCAGCAGTGAATTGCGGGTCAAAGAGACCCAGTACTTC.